This record concerns one T cell receptor (beta chain) sequence. The target antigen is unknown. The CDR3 loop spans 15 amino acids. Trimming shortened V by 6 bases and J by 0 bases, and 14 bases separated the two germline ends. Germline V lookup: CDR1 MNHNY, CDR2 SVGAGI (reference sequence). This specimen belongs to a study of STAT5B mutations in CD4+ large granular lymphocyte leukemia. Study-level results: Without HLA matching, higher CD4+ than CD8+ T-LGLL clonality could reflect small sample size.

Sequenced by immunoSEQ multiplex PCR; TCRdb stores in-frame clones only, minus some. Found here are around 34,000 clones, 65% to 90% of them singletons; the top ten hold less than 1.5%. Sequences were obtained from CD4+ T cells from blood buffy coats. The TCR comes from a human donor in good health. The V gene is TRBV6-6, the J gene TRBJ1-1; TRBD1 is a possible D gene (5 bases). The CDR3 nucleotides are TGTGCCAGCAGACAGCCCGGGGGTATGAACACTGAAGCTTTCTTT. Encoded protein: CASRQPGGMNTEAFF.